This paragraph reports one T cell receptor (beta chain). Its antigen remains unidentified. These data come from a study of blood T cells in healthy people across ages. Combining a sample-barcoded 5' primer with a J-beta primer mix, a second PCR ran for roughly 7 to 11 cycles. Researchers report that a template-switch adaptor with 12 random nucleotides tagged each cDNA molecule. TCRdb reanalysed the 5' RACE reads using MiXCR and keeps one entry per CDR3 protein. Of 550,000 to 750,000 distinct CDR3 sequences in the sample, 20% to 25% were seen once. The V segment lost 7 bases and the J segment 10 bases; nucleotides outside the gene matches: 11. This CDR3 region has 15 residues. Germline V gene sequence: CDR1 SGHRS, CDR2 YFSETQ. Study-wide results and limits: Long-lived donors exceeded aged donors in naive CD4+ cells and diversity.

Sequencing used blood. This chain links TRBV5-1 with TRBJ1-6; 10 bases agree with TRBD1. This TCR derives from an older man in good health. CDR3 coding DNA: TGCGCCAGCCGCCGGGGACAGGGGATACGATCACCCCTCCACTTT. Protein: CASRRGQGIRSPLHF.